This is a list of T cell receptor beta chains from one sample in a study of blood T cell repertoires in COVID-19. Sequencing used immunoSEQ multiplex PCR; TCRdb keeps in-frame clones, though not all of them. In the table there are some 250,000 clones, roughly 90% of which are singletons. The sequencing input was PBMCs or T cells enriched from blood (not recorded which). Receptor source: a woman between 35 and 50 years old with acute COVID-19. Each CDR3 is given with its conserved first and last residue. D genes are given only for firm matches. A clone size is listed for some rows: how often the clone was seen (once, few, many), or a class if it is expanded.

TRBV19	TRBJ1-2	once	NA	CASRTSDRLYGYTF	TGTGCCAGCCGGACTTCGGACCGATTATATGGCTACACCTTC
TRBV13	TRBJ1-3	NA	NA	CASSYTPKPGNTIYF	TGTGCCAGCAGCTATACTCCGAAACCTGGAAACACCATATATTTT
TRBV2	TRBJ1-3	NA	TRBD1	CAILSGTAGNTIYF	TGTGCCATCCTCTCCGGGACAGCTGGAAACACCATATATTTT
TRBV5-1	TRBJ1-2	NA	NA	CASSWGPTQGYTF	TGCGCCAGCAGCTGGGGCCCAACTCAGGGCTACACCTTC
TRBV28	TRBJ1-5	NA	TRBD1	CAGRQGAASNQPQHF	TGTGCCGGTCGGCAGGGGGCAGCTAGCAATCAGCCCCAGCATTTT
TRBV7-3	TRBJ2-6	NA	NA	CASSRYGGGNGANVLTF	TGTGCCAGCAGCCGTTACGGAGGGGGCAATGGGGCCAACGTCCTGACTTTC
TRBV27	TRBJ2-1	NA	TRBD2	CASSLRAGSRNEQFF	TGTGCCAGCAGTTTACGAGCGGGAAGCCGGAATGAGCAGTTCTTC
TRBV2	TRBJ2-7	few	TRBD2	CASSDVIAGLEQYF	TGTGCCAGCAGTGACGTGATAGCGGGGCTCGAGCAGTACTTC
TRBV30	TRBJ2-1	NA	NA	CAWSEGAYNEQFF	TGTGCCTGGAGTGAGGGGGCCTACAATGAGCAGTTCTTC
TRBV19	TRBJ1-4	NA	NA	CASSTQARTVNEKLFF	TGTGCCAGTAGTACCCAAGCTAGGACAGTTAATGAAAAACTGTTTTTT
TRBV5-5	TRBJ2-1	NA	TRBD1	CASSKDRGLEQFF	TGTGCCAGCAGCAAAGACAGGGGGCTTGAGCAGTTCTTC
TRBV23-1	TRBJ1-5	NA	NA	CASSQPEATQHF	TGCGCCAGCAGTCAGCCGGAGGCGACCCAGCATTTT
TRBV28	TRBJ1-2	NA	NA	CASSPSGGAGYTF	TGTGCCAGCAGCCCTTCGGGGGGGGCTGGCTACACCTTC
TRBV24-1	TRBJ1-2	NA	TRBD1	CATSEPTGVGGYTF	TGTGCCACCAGTGAACCCACAGGGGTTGGCGGCTACACCTTC
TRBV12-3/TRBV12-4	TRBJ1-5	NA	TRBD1	CASATGNQPQHF	TGTGCCAGTGCGACAGGGAATCAGCCCCAGCATTTT
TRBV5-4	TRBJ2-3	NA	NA	CASSPSGGHSTDTQYF	TGTGCCAGCAGCCCCTCAGGCGGGCACAGCACAGATACGCAGTATTTT
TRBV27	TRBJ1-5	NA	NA	CASRSIGGNQPQHF	TGTGCCAGCAGGTCCATTGGCGGGAACCAGCCCCAGCATTTT
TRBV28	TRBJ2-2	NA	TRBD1	CASSLLLGQGRSGELFF	TGTGCCAGCAGTTTATTGCTGGGACAGGGCCGATCCGGGGAGCTGTTTTTT
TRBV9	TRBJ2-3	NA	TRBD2	CASSVSAGEGADTQYF	TGTGCCAGCAGCGTTTCAGCGGGAGAGGGGGCAGATACGCAGTATTTT
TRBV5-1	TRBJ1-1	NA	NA	CASSYQGSFPEAFF	TGCGCCAGCAGCTATCAGGGGTCCTTCCCTGAAGCTTTCTTT
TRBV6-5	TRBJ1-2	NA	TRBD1	CASTSGQDLFYGYTF	TGTGCCAGCACATCGGGACAGGACCTTTTCTATGGCTACACCTTC
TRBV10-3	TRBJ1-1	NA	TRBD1	CAIKGQATEAFF	TGTGCCATCAAGGGACAGGCTACTGAAGCTTTCTTT
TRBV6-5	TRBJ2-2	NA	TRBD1	CASSRDRVTGELFF	TGTGCCAGCAGCCGGGACAGGGTCACCGGGGAGCTGTTTTTT
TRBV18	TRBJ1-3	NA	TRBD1	CASSREQGAIGNTIYF	TGTGCCAGCTCCCGGGAACAGGGGGCGATCGGAAACACCATATATTTT
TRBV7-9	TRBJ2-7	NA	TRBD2	CASSLTQTSGPYEQYF	TGTGCCAGCAGCTTAACCCAGACTAGCGGTCCCTACGAGCAGTACTTC
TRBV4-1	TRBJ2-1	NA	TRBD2	CASSQEYGTSGGARYFF	TGCGCCAGCAGCCAAGAATACGGGACTAGCGGGGGGGCACGATACTTCTTC
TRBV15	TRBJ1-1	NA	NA	CATSRVKGTEAFF	TGTGCCACCAGCAGAGTAAAGGGGACTGAAGCTTTCTTT
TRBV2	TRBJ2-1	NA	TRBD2	CASLRELAGVLNEQFF	TGTGCCAGCCTCCGGGAGCTAGCGGGAGTTCTGAATGAGCAGTTCTTC
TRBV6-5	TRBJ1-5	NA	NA	CASSRAQNQPQHF	TGTGCCAGCTCCAGGGCCCAAAATCAGCCCCAGCATTTT
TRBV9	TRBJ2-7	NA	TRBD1	CASSVGSGTAYEQYF	TGTGCCAGCAGCGTAGGGTCTGGGACAGCCTACGAGCAGTACTTC
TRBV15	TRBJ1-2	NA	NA	CATSRDRHYGYTF	TGTGCCACCAGCAGAGACAGGCACTATGGCTACACCTTC
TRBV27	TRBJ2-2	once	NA	CASSLSPQARELFF	TGTGCCAGCAGTTTATCGCCACAGGCCCGGGAGCTGTTTTTT
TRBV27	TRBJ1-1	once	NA	CASSLRFGEEGPAGNTEAFF	TGTGCCAGCAGTTTGAGGTTCGGGGAGGAGGGGCCGGCAGGGAACACTGAAGCTTTCTTT
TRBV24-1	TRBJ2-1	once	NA	CATSGGSSRSYNEQFF	TGTGCCACCAGCGGAGGGAGCTCCCGCTCCTACAATGAGCAGTTCTTC
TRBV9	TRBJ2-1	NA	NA	CASSALTGDYNEQFF	TGTGCCAGCAGCGCTCTGACGGGGGATTACAATGAGCAGTTCTTC
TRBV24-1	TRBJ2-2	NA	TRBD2	CATDNSGGSNTGELFF	TGTGCCACGGATAACAGCGGGGGATCGAACACCGGGGAGCTGTTTTTT
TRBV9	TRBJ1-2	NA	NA	CASSHETNGYTF	TGTGCCAGCAGTCACGAGACAAATGGCTACACCTTC
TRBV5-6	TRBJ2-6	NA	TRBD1	CASSLQGALGSGANVLTF	TGTGCCAGCAGCTTGCAGGGGGCCTTGGGCTCTGGGGCCAACGTCCTGACTTTC
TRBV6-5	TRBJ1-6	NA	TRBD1	CASTGTGGSPLHF	TGTGCCAGCACCGGGACAGGGGGCTCACCCCTCCACTTT
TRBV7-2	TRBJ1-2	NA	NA	CASSLARAERSYGYTF	TGTGCCAGCAGCTTAGCGAGGGCGGAGAGAAGCTATGGCTACACCTTC
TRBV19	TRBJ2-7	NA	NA	CASSPGQSYEQYF	TGTGCCAGTAGTCCCGGACAGTCCTACGAGCAGTACTTC
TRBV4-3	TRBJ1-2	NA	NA	CASSQTRFYGYTF	TGCGCCAGCAGCCAAACGCGATTCTATGGCTACACCTTC
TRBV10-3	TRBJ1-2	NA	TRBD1	CAISEADRVRGYTF	TGTGCCATCAGTGAGGCAGACAGGGTGAGGGGCTACACCTTC
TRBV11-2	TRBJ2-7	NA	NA	CASSSLRDTSYEQYF	TGTGCCAGCAGCAGTCTCCGGGACACTTCCTACGAGCAGTACTTC
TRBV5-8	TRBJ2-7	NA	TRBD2	CASSPTSGARSYEQYF	TGTGCCAGCAGCCCGACTAGCGGGGCCCGCTCCTACGAGCAGTACTTC
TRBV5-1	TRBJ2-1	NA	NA	CASRTMPETHNEQFF	TGCGCCAGCAGAACGATGCCAGAAACCCACAATGAGCAGTTCTTC
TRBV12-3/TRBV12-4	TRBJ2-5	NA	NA	CASSFMRVTQYF	TGTGCCAGCAGTTTCATGCGGGTGACCCAGTACTTC
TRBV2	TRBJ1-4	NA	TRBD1	CASRRGLEQQGAREKLFF	TGTGCCAGCCGAAGGGGGCTGGAACAACAGGGGGCTAGGGAAAAACTGTTTTTT
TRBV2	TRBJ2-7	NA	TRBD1	CASSLGTDVYEQYF	TGTGCCAGCAGTCTCGGGACAGACGTCTACGAGCAGTACTTC
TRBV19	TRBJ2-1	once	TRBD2	CASSMGSGGASSYNEQFF	TGTGCCAGTAGTATGGGTAGCGGGGGGGCCAGCTCCTACAATGAGCAGTTCTTC